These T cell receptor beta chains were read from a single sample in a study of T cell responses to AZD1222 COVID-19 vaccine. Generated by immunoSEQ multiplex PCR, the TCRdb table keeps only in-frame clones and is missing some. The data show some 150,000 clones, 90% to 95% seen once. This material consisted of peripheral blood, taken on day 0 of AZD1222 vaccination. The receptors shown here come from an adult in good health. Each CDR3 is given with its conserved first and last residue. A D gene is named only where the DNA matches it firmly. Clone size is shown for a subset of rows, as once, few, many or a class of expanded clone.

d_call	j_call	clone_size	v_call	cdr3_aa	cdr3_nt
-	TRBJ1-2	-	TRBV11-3	CASSLGDQSYGYTF	TGTGCCAGCAGCTTAGGGGACCAGAGCTATGGCTACACCTTC
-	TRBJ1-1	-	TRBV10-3	CAISEGRKAFF	TGTGCCATCAGTGAGGGGCGGAAAGCTTTCTTT
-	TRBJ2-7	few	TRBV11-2	CASSHWDEQYF	TGTGCCAGCAGCCACTGGGACGAGCAGTACTTC
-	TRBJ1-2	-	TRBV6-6	CASSYGEDYGYTF	TGTGCCAGCAGTTACGGGGAAGACTATGGCTACACCTTC
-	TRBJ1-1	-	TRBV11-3	CASSPRPNTEAFF	TGTGCCAGCAGCCCTAGGCCGAACACTGAAGCTTTCTTT
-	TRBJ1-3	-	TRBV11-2	CASSFQDRGNTIYF	TGTGCCAGCAGCTTTCAGGACCGAGGAAACACCATATATTTT
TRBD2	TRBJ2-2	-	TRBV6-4	CASSELAGGPESNTGELFF	TGTGCCAGCAGTGAGTTAGCGGGGGGTCCCGAATCGAACACCGGGGAGCTGTTTTTT
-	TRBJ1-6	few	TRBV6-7	CASLRSYNSPLHF	TGTGCCAGTCTTCGCTCCTATAATTCACCCCTCCACTTT
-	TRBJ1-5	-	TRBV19	CASMRAGHNQPQHF	TGTGCCAGTATGCGGGCAGGGCACAATCAGCCCCAGCATTTT
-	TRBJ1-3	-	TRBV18	CASSPPAHLAGNTIYF	TGTGCCAGCTCACCACCGGCGCACCTCGCGGGAAACACCATATATTTT
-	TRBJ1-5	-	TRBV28	CASSLYGWDLSNQPQHF	TGTGCCAGCAGTTTATATGGCTGGGACCTTAGCAATCAGCCCCAGCATTTT
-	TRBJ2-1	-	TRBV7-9	CASSLWRGGLVNEQFF	TGTGCCAGCAGCTTGTGGAGGGGGGGTTTGGTCAATGAGCAGTTCTTC
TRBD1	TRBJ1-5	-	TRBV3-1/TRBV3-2	CASSGGTAPDSNQPQHF	TGTGCCAGCAGCGGCGGGACAGCACCCGATAGCAATCAGCCCCAGCATTTT
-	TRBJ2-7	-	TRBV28	CASSLGGGKSDEQYF	TGTGCCAGCAGTTTAGGGGGCGGGAAGTCGGACGAGCAGTACTTC
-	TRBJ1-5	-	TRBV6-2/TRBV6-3	CASSRTGMDQPQHF	TGTGCCAGCAGCCGTACAGGGATGGATCAGCCCCAGCATTTT
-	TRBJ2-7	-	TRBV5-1	CASSFPVGGRSYEQYF	TGCGCCAGCAGCTTCCCTGTGGGCGGGCGCTCCTACGAGCAGTACTTC
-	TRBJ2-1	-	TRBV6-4	CASSDSLGREQFF	TGTGCCAGCAGTGACAGTTTGGGGCGTGAGCAGTTCTTC